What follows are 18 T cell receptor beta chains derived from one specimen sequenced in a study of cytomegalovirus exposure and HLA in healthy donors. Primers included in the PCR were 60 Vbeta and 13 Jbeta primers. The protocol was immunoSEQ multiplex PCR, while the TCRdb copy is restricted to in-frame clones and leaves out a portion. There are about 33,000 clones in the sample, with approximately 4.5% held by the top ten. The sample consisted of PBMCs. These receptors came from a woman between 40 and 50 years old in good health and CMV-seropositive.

CDR3 bases: TGTGCCATCAACCAGGCCCGGGACTCAAGCACAGATACGCAGTATTTT. This codes for CAINQARDSSTDTQYF. The chain combines TRBV10-3 with TRBJ2-3; weak D call: TRBD2 (6 bases). The germline gives CDR1 ENHRY, CDR2 SYGVKD. The CDR3 extends over 16 amino acids. Trimming stripped 7 bases from V and 0 bases from J, with 17 bases between.

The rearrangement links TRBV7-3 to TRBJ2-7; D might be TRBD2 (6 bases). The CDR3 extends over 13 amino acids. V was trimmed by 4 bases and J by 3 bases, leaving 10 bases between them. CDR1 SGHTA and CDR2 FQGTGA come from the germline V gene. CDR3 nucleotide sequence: TGTGCCAGCAGCTCCCGGCGGGGCTACGAGCAGTACTTC. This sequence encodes CASSSRRGYEQYF.

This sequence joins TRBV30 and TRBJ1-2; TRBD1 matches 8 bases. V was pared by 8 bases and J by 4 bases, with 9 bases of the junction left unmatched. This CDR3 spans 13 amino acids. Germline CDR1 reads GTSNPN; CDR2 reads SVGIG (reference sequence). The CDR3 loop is CARGTGGGYGYTF. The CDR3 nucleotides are TGTGCCAGAGGGACAGGTGGAGGCTATGGCTACACCTTC.

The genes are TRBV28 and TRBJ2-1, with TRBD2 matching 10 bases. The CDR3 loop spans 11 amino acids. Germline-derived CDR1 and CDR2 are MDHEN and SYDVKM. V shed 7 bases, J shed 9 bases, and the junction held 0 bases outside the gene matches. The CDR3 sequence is CASIAGGEQFF. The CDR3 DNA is TGTGCCAGCATAGCGGGAGGTGAGCAGTTCTTC.

In nucleotides, the CDR3 is TGTGCCAGCTCACCAGCCCCAGGGCCCTACGAGCAGTACTTC. Residues: CASSPAPGPYEQYF. The chain recombines TRBV18 with TRBJ2-7; weak D call: TRBD1 (5 bases). The CDR3 extends over 14 amino acids. Trimming removed 2 bases from V and 2 bases from J, with 10 bases in between. Germline CDR1 and CDR2: KGHSH and LQKENI.

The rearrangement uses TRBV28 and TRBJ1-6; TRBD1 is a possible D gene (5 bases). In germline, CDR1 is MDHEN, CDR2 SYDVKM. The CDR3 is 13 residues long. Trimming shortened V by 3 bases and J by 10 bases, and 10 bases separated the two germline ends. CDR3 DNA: TGTGCCAGCAGTTTGGGGCGGGGATCACCCCTCCACTTT. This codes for CASSLGRGSPLHF.

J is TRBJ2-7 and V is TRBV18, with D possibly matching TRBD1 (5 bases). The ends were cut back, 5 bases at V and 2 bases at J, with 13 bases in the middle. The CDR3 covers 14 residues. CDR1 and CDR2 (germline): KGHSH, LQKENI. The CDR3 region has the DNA TGTGCCAGCTCATCGACAGCCACTGCCTACGAGCAGTACTTC. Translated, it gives CASSSTATAYEQYF.

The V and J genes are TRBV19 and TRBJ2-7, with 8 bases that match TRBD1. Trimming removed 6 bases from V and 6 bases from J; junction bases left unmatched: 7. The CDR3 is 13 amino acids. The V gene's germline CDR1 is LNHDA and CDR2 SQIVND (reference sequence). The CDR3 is CASSGGRGREQYF. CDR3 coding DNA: TGTGCCAGTAGCGGGGGCAGGGGGCGCGAGCAGTACTTC.

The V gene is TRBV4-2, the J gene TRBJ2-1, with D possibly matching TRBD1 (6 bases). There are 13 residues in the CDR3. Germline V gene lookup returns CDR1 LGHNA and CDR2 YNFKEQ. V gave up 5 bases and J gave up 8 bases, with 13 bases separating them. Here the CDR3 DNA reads TGTGCCAGCAGCGACCGGGACACCGATGAGCAGTTCTTC. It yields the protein CASSDRDTDEQFF.

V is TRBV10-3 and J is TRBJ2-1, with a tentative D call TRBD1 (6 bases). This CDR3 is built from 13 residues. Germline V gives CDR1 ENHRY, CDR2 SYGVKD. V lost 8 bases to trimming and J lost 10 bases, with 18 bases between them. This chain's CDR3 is CAIRRPGDIEQFF. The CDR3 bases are TGTGCCATCCGTCGGCCCGGGGACATCGAGCAGTTCTTC.

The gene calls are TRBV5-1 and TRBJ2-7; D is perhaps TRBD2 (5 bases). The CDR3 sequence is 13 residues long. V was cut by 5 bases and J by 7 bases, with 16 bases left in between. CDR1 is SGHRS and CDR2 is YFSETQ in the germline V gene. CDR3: CASSALNEGEQYF. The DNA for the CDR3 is TGCGCCAGCAGTGCGTTGAACGAGGGTGAGCAGTACTTC.

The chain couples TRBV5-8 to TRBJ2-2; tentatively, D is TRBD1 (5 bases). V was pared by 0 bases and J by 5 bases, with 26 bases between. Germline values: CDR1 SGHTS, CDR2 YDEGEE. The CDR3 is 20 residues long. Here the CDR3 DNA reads TGTGCCAGCAGCTTGGCTGACTTAGACAGTATACTTAACCCAACCGGGGAGCTGTTTTTT. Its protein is CASSLADLDSILNPTGELFF.

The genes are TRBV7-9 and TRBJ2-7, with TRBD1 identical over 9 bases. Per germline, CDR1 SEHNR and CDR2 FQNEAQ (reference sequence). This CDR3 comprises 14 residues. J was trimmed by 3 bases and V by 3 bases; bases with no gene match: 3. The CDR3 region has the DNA TGTGCCAGCAGCTTGGGACAGGGACACTACGAGCAGTACTTC. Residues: CASSLGQGHYEQYF.

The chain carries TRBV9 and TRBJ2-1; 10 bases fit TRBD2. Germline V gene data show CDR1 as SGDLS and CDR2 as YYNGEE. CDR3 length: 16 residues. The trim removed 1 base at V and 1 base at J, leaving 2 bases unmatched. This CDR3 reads CASSVLAGESYNEQFF. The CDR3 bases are TGTGCCAGCAGCGTACTAGCGGGAGAATCCTACAATGAGCAGTTCTTC.

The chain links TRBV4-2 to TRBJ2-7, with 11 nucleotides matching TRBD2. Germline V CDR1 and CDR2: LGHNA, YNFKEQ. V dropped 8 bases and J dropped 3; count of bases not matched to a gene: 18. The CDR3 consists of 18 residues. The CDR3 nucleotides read TGTGCCAGCGCCGGGGTTTCCCTTGGGACTAGCGGCGACTACGAGCAGTACTTC. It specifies CASAGVSLGTSGDYEQYF.

The DNA for the CDR3 is TGTGCCAGCAGTGAGCTTTTCGGACGGGGGAACACTGAAGCTTTCTTT. This encodes CASSELFGRGNTEAFF. The J gene is TRBJ1-1, the V gene TRBV6-1; D unresolved. CDR3 length: 16 residues. Germline-derived CDR1 and CDR2 are MNHNS and SASEGT. The germline V and J ends were trimmed by 3 bases and 1 base, with 15 bases remaining between them.

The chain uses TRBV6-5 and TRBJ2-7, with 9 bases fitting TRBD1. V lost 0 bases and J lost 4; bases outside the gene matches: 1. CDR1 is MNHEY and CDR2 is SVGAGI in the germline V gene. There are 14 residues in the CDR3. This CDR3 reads CASSYSTGGYEQYF. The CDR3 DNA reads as TGTGCCAGCAGTTACTCGACAGGGGGATACGAGCAGTACTTC.

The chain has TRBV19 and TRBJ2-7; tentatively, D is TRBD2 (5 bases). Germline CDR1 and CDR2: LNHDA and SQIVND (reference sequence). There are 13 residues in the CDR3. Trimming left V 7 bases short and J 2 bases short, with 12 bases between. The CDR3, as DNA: TGTGCCAGTACCCGGGATCACGCCTACGAGCAGTACTTC. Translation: CASTRDHAYEQYF.